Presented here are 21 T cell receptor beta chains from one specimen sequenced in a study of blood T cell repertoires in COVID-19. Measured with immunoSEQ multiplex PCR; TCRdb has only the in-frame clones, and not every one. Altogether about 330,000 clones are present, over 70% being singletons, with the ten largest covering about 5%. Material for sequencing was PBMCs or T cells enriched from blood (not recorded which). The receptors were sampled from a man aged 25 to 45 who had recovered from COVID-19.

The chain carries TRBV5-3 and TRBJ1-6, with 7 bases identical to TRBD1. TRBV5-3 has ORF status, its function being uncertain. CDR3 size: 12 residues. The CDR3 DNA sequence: TGTGCGGCGGGACAGCTGAATTCACCCCTCCACTTT. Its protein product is CAAGQLNSPLHF.

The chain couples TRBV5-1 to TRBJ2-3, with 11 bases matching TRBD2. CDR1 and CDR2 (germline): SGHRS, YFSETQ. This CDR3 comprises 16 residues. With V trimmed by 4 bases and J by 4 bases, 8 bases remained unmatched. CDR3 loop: CASSPGLAADPDTQYF. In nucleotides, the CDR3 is TGCGCCAGCAGCCCGGGACTAGCGGCGGACCCAGATACGCAGTATTTT. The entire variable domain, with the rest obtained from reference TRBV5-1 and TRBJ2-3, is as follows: KAGVTQTPRYLIKTRGQQVTLSCSPISGHRSVSWYQQTPGQGLQFLFEYFSETQRNKGNFPGRFSGRQFSNSRSEMNVSTLELGDSALYLCASSPGLAADPDTQYFGPGTRLTVL.

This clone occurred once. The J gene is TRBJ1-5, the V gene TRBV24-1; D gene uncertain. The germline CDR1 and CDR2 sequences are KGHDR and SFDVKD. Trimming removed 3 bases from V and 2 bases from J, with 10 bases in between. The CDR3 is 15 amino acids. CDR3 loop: CATSDPRRGNQPQHF. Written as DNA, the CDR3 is TGTGCCACCAGTGATCCCAGGCGTGGCAATCAGCCCCAGCATTTT.

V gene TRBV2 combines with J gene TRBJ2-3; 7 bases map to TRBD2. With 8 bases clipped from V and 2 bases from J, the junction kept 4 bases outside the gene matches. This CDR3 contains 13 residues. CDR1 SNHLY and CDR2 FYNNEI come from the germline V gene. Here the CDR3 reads CASGRESTDTQYF. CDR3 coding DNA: TGTGCCAGCGGGCGGGAGTCCACAGATACGCAGTATTTT. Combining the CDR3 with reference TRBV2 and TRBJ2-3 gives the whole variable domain EPEVTQTPSHQVTQMGQEVILRCVPISNHLYFYWYRQILGQKVEFLVSFYNNEISEKSEIFDDQFSVERPDGSNFTLKIRSTKLEDSAMYFCASGRESTDTQYFGPGTRLTVL.

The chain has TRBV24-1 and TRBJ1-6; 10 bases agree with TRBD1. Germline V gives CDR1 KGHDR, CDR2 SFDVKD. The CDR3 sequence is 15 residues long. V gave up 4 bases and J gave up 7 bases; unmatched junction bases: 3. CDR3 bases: TGTGCCACCAGTGAGGGGGACAGGGGAAATTCACCCCTCCACTTT. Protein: CATSEGDRGNSPLHF.

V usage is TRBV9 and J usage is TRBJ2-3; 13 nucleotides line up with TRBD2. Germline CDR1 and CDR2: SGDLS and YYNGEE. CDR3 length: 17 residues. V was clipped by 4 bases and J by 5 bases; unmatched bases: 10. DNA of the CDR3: TGTGCCAGCAGCCCCCGCGGGACTAGCGGGGTGGGAGATACGCAGTATTTT. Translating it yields CASSPRGTSGVGDTQYF.

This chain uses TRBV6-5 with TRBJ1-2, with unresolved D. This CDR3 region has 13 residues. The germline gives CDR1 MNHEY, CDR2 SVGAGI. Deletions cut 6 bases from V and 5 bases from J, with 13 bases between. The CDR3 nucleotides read TGTGCCAGCAGGCGTCTCAGAGGGTATGGCTACACCTTC. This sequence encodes CASRRLRGYGYTF.

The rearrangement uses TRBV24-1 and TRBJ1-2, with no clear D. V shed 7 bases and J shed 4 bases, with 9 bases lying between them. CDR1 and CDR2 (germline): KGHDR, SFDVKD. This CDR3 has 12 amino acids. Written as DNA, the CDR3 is TGTGCCACCAGCGAACCGAGCTATGGCTACACCTTC. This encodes CATSEPSYGYTF.

In DNA, the CDR3 is TGCGCCAGCAGCCAAGAGCCTGAGCGAGGAGGAGGATACAATGAGCAGTTCTTC. Its translation is CASSQEPERGGGYNEQFF. The V gene is TRBV4-1, the J gene TRBJ2-1; a weak D match, TRBD2 (5 bases). Germline assignment: CDR1 MGHRA and CDR2 YSYEKL. The V and J ends lost 0 bases and 4 bases respectively, with 19 bases between them. CDR3 length: 18 residues.

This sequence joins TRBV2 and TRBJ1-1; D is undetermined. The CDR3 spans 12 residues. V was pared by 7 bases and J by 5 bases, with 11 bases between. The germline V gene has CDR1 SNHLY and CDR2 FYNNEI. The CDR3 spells CASTISETEAFF. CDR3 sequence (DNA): TGTGCCAGCACCATTTCGGAGACTGAAGCTTTCTTT.

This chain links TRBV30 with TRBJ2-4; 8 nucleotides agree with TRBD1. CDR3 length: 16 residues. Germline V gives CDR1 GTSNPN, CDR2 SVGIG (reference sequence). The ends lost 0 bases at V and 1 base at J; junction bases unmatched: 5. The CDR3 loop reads CAWSVRTGMAKNIQYF. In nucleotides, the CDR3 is TGTGCCTGGAGTGTGCGGACAGGGATGGCCAAAAACATTCAGTACTTC.

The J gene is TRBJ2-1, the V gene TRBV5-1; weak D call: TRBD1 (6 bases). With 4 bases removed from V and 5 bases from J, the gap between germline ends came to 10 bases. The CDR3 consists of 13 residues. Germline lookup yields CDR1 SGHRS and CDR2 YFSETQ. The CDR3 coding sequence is TGCGCCAGCAGCACCAACAGGGACAATGAGCAGTTCTTC. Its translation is CASSTNRDNEQFF.

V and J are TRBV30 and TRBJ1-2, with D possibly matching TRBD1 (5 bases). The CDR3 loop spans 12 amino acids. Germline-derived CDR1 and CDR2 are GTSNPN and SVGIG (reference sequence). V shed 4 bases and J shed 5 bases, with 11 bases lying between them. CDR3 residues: CAWTPGGYGYTF. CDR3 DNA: TGTGCCTGGACGCCGGGGGGGTATGGCTACACCTTC. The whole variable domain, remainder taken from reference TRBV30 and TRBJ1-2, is SQTIHQWPATLVQPVGSPLSLECTVEGTSNPNLYWYRQAAGRGLQLLFYSVGIGQISSEVPQNLSASRPQDRQFILSSKKLLLSDSGFYLCAWTPGGYGYTFGSGTRLTVV.

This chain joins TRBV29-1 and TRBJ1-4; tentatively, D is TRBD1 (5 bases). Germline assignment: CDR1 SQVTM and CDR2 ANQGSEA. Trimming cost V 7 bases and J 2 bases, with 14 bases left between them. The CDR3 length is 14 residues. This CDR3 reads CSASTGTTNEKLFF. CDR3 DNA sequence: TGCAGCGCCTCAACCGGGACTACTAATGAAAAACTGTTTTTT.

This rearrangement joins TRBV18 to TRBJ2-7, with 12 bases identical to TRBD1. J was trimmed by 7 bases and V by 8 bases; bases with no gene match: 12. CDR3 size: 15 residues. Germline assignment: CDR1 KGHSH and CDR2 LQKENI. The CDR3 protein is CASLRSGTGGEEQYF. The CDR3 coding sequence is TGTGCCAGCCTACGGTCCGGGACAGGGGGCGAAGAGCAGTACTTC. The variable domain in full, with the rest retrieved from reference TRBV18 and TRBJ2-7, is NAGVMQNPRHLVRRRGQEARLRCSPMKGHSHVYWYRQLPEEGLKFMVYLQKENIIDESGMPKERFSAEFPKEGPSILRIQQVVRGDSAAYFCASLRSGTGGEEQYFGPGTRLTVT.

CDR3: CASWSRGVLDEQFF. The DNA for the CDR3 is TGTGCCAGCTGGAGCAGGGGAGTTTTAGATGAGCAGTTCTTC. The chain links TRBV2 to TRBJ2-1, with D maybe TRBD1 (6 bases). The V end was cut by 8 bases, the J end by 8 bases, with 19 bases between. The CDR3 sequence is 14 residues long. Germline CDR1 and CDR2: SNHLY and FYNNEI.

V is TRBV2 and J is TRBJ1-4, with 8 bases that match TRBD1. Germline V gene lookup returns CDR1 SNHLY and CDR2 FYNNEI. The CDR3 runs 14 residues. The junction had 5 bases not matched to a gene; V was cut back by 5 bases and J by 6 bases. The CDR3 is CASSKDRVDEKLFF. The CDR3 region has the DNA TGTGCCAGCAGTAAGGACAGGGTCGATGAAAAACTGTTTTTT.

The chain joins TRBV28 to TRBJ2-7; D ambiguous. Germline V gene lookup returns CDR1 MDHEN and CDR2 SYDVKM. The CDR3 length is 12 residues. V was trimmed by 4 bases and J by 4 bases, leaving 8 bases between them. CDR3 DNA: TGTGCCAGCAGTTCGGGTTGGTACGAGCAGTACTTC. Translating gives CASSSGWYEQYF.

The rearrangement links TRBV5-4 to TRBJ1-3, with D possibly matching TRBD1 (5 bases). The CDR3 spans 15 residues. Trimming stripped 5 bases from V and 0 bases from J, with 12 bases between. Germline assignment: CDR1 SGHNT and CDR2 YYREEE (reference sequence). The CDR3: CASRPDSLSGNTIYF. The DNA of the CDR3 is TGTGCCAGCAGACCCGACAGTCTCTCTGGAAACACCATATATTTT.

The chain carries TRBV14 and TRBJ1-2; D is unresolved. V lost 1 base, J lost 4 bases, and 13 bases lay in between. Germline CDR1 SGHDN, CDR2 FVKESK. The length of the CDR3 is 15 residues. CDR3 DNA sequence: TGTGCCAGCAGCCAAGGAGGACTTTTGCCCTATGGCTACACCTTC. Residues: CASSQGGLLPYGYTF.

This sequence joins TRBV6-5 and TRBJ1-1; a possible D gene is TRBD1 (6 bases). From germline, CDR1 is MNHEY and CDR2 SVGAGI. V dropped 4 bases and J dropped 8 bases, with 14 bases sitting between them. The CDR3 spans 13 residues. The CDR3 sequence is CASSSPGTLEAFF. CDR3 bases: TGTGCCAGCAGTTCCCCCGGGACATTGGAAGCTTTCTTT.